The 27 T cell receptor beta chains reported below all come from one sample, sequenced in a study of blood T cell repertoires in COVID-19. Some clones are missing from TCRdb's copy, which holds only in-frame ones; the method was immunoSEQ multiplex PCR. The sample has some 150,000 clones; 75% to 90% are singletons. Sequenced: peripheral blood. These receptors originate from a man in his fifties or sixties with acute or convalescent COVID-19.

This sequence joins TRBV15 and TRBJ2-7; D is possibly TRBD2 (5 bases). The CDR3 spans 13 residues. Between the trimmed V and J ends, which lost 3 bases and 6 bases, there was a span of 12 bases. Germline lookup yields CDR1 LNHNV and CDR2 YYDKDF (reference sequence). CDR3 sequence reads: CATSSPVGGEQYF. The CDR3, as DNA: TGTGCCACCAGCAGCCCCGTCGGAGGCGAGCAGTACTTC.

Concerning this clone itself: At one of its ends the junction is not consistent with the germline gene, which may arise from a read error. The J gene is TRBJ2-1, the V gene TRBV24-1, with a possible D match to TRBD1 (5 bases). In germline, CDR1 is KGHDR, CDR2 SFDVKD. There are 13 residues in the CDR3. The CDR3 sequence is CATSDYRSQGMVF. CDR3 coding DNA: TGTGCCACCAGTGATTACCGATCGCAGGGAATGGTCTTC.

This clone was counted between two and nine times. The rearrangement links TRBV20-1 to TRBJ1-2; D is possibly TRBD1 (5 bases). CDR1 is DFQATT, CDR2 SNEGSKA, per germline (reference sequence). The V gene lost 3 bases and the J gene lost 4 bases, with 12 bases spanning the gap. The CDR3 contains 13 residues. The CDR3 DNA follows: TGCAGTGCTAGTCTCAGGGAGGGCTATGGCTACACCTTC. It specifies CSASLREGYGYTF.

The rearrangement uses TRBV5-1 and TRBJ2-7; D is perhaps TRBD2 (6 bases). V dropped 0 bases and J dropped 2 bases, with 9 bases sitting between them. Looked up from germline, CDR1 is SGHRS and CDR2 is YFSETQ. This CDR3 is built from 14 residues. This CDR3 is CASSLGGGPYEQYF. CDR3 in DNA: TGCGCCAGCAGCTTGGGGGGAGGCCCCTACGAGCAGTACTTC.

The chain is built from TRBV5-6 and TRBJ1-3, with D hard to call. The CDR3 spans 15 residues. Trimming took off 2 bases at V and 5 bases at J, with 14 bases between the two ends. Germline V lookup: CDR1 SGHDT, CDR2 YYEEEE. The CDR3 spells CASSFLEGRRNTIYF. DNA of the CDR3: TGTGCCAGCAGCTTTTTGGAGGGTAGGAGAAACACCATATATTTT.

CDR3 in amino acids: CASSKNEGTEAFF. In DNA form, the CDR3 reads TGTGCCAGCAGCAAAAACGAGGGTACTGAAGCTTTCTTT. This chain connects TRBV11-2 to TRBJ1-1; no clear D. The CDR3 length is 13 residues. V lost 5 bases and J lost 5, with 12 bases in between. Germline V CDR1 and CDR2: SGHAT, FQNNGV.

This clone appeared once. V usage is TRBV6-2 or TRBV6-3 and J usage is TRBJ1-5, with D possibly TRBD1 on 5 matching bases. This CDR3 is built from 16 residues. Germline assignment: CDR1 MNHEY and CDR2 SVGEGT. Trimming shortened V by 7 bases and J by 2 bases, and 18 bases separated the two germline ends. The chain's CDR3 is CASTPFGGPGNQPQHF. CDR3 DNA sequence: TGTGCCAGCACCCCATTCGGGGGTCCGGGCAATCAGCCCCAGCATTTT.

The CDR3 protein is CASSHGAGDTQYF. The CDR3 nucleotides are TGTGCCAGCAGCCACGGAGCGGGAGATACGCAGTATTTT. The chain uses TRBV7-2 and TRBJ2-3; possibly TRBD2 for D (6 bases). This CDR3 contains 13 residues. The V end was cut by 5 bases, the J end by 5 bases, with 11 bases between. Germline V gene data show CDR1 as SGHTA and CDR2 as FQGNSA.

The CDR3 DNA is TGCGCCAGCAGCTTGTTCGGTGAGAGCACTGAAGCTTTCTTT. Its protein is CASSLFGESTEAFF. The V call is TRBV5-1, the J call TRBJ1-1; the D is unclear. V shed 1 base and J shed 4 bases, with 11 bases lying between them. CDR3 length equals 14 residues. The V gene's germline CDR1 is SGHRS and CDR2 YFSETQ.

The V and J genes are TRBV30 and TRBJ2-3, with D tentatively TRBD2 (5 bases). Deletions cut 4 bases from V and 0 bases from J, with 11 bases between. CDR1 GTSNPN and CDR2 SVGIG come from the germline V gene (reference sequence). The CDR3 runs 14 residues. The CDR3 bases are TGTGCCTGGACCGAGGGCACTAGCACAGATACGCAGTATTTT. Translating gives CAWTEGTSTDTQYF.

The CDR3 protein is CASSFSQNTGELFF. The CDR3 DNA is TGCGCCAGCAGCTTTAGTCAGAACACCGGGGAGCTGTTTTTT. The rearrangement links TRBV5-1 to TRBJ2-2; no firm D call. Germline assignment: CDR1 SGHRS and CDR2 YFSETQ. V was clipped by 2 bases and J by 1 base, with 6 bases between them. The CDR3 is 14 residues long.

V gene TRBV29-1 combines with J gene TRBJ2-1; 11 nucleotides match TRBD1. V shed 4 bases, J shed 1 base, and the junction held 3 bases outside the gene matches. The germline gives CDR1 SQVTM, CDR2 ANQGSEA. There are 15 residues in the CDR3. The CDR3 spells CSVGGQGVSYNEQFF. DNA for the CDR3: TGCAGCGTTGGGGGACAGGGGGTTTCCTACAATGAGCAGTTCTTC.

This clone was counted between two and nine times. The rearrangement links TRBV5-5 to TRBJ2-1; 14 bases fit TRBD2. The CDR3 totals 17 residues. Trimming took 0 bases from V and 7 from J; bases not matched to a gene: 6. The germline V gene has CDR1 SGHKS and CDR2 YYEKEE (reference sequence). The CDR3 nucleotides read TGTGCCAGCAGCTTGGCCCCCGGGACTAGCGGGAGAAATGAGCAGTTCTTC. It codes for CASSLAPGTSGRNEQFF.

This clone was found a few times. This rearrangement joins TRBV6-6 to TRBJ2-2; 7 bases map to TRBD1. The V gene's germline CDR1 is MNHNY and CDR2 SVGAGI (reference sequence). V was clipped by 6 bases and J by 4 bases; unmatched bases: 8. The CDR3 runs to 15 residues. The CDR3 loop reads CASRPTGFPTGELFF. CDR3 nucleotide sequence: TGTGCCAGCAGGCCGACAGGGTTCCCCACCGGGGAGCTGTTTTTT.

The J gene is TRBJ2-2, the V gene TRBV5-5; 11 bases match TRBD2. Germline assignment: CDR1 SGHKS and CDR2 YYEKEE (reference sequence). The CDR3 is 18 amino acids. V was clipped by 4 bases and J by 5 bases; unmatched bases: 13. The DNA for the CDR3 is TGTGCCAGCAGCCCCCGCCCTAGCGGGAGGCTTTCTACCGGGGAGCTGTTTTTT. It encodes CASSPRPSGRLSTGELFF.

The chain carries TRBV7-6 and TRBJ2-3, with TRBD2 matching 8 bases. The CDR3 consists of 16 residues. CDR1 SGHVS and CDR2 FNYEAQ come from the germline V gene. J was trimmed by 3 bases and V by 5 bases; bases with no gene match: 10. CDR3 loop: CASSPGRAGGTDTQYF. Here the CDR3 DNA reads TGTGCCAGCAGCCCAGGGAGGGCGGGGGGAACAGATACGCAGTATTTT.

The chain links TRBV9 to TRBJ2-2; 11 bases line up with TRBD1. The J segment lost 6 bases and the V segment lost 1 base, leaving 2 bases of the junction unmatched. This CDR3 has 15 residues. The V gene's germline CDR1 is SGDLS and CDR2 YYNGEE. This chain's CDR3 is CASSVRTGGSGELFF. The DNA of the CDR3 is TGTGCCAGCAGCGTACGGACAGGGGGCTCCGGGGAGCTGTTTTTT.

The chain carries TRBV10-1 and TRBJ1-6; TRBD1 matches at 9 bases. Per germline, CDR1 WNHNN and CDR2 SYGVQD (reference sequence). J lost 10 bases, V lost 7 bases, and 8 bases had no gene match. This CDR3 contains 14 residues. In DNA, the CDR3 is TGCGCCAGCAAACCGGGACAGGGCCCCTCACCCCTCCACTTT. This gives the protein CASKPGQGPSPLHF.

A few counts support this clone. The chain employs TRBV18 and TRBJ1-3; D gene ambiguous. Trimming pared 3 bases from V and 1 base from J, leaving 13 bases between. The CDR3 is made up of 16 amino acids. Germline V gene lookup returns CDR1 KGHSH and CDR2 LQKENI. Here the CDR3 reads CASSPVGARSGNTIYF. CDR3 DNA sequence: TGTGCCAGCTCACCTGTAGGAGCAAGGTCTGGAAACACCATATATTTT.

The CDR3 here is CASSQALAGGGYEQYF. Written as DNA, the CDR3 is TGTGCCAGCAGCCAAGCTCTAGCGGGAGGGGGCTACGAGCAGTACTTC. The chain combines TRBV3-1 (or the pseudogene TRBV3-2) with TRBJ2-7; 12 positions match TRBD2. The J segment lost 3 bases and the V segment lost 1 base, leaving 4 bases of the junction unmatched. Germline CDR1 LGHDT, CDR2 YNNKEL (reference sequence). This CDR3 comprises 16 residues.

The sample holds one count of this clone. This rearrangement joins TRBV7-2 to TRBJ1-1, with D tentatively TRBD1 (6 bases). The germline V and J ends were trimmed by 4 bases and 0 bases, with 12 bases remaining between them. The CDR3 is 15 residues long. Germline V CDR1 and CDR2: SGHTA, FQGNSA. The CDR3 DNA follows: TGTGCCAGCAGCTCGGCGGGGGGCTTGAACACTGAAGCTTTCTTT. It specifies CASSSAGGLNTEAFF.

V and J are TRBV27 and TRBJ2-3; 13 positions agree with TRBD2. CDR3 length equals 19 residues. V lost 6 bases and J lost 0; bases outside the gene matches: 12. Per the germline V gene, CDR1 is MNHEY and CDR2 is SMNVEV (reference sequence). CDR3 residues: CASSGTSGMPGLSTDTQYF. The CDR3 DNA is TGTGCCAGCAGCGGGACTAGCGGGATGCCGGGGCTTAGCACAGATACGCAGTATTTT.

J is TRBJ1-2 and V is TRBV3-1 (or the pseudogene TRBV3-2); D gene uncertain. This CDR3 region has 13 residues. The ends were cut back, 1 base at V and 3 bases at J, with 6 bases in the middle. Per germline, CDR1 LGHDT and CDR2 YNNKEL (reference sequence). The CDR3 sequence is CASSQGAYYGYTF. CDR3 nucleotide sequence: TGTGCCAGCAGCCAAGGGGCGTACTATGGCTACACCTTC.

This clone was seen only a few times. The CDR3 nucleotides are TGTGCCAGCAGTCCTAGTAGCGGGGGGTTTTACAATGAGCAGTTCTTC. Protein product: CASSPSSGGFYNEQFF. This rearrangement joins TRBV6-4 to TRBJ2-1; 10 bases match TRBD2. J lost 4 bases, V lost 5 bases, and 8 bases had no gene match. This CDR3 comprises 16 residues. The germline V gene has CDR1 MRHNA and CDR2 SNTAGT.

The V gene is TRBV18, the J gene TRBJ2-7; 11 bases agree with TRBD2. The V gene end was trimmed by 4 bases and the J gene end by 5 bases; junction bases not matched to a gene: 4. Germline V gene lookup returns CDR1 KGHSH and CDR2 LQKENI. CDR3 size: 14 residues. CDR3 sequence reads: CASSQGTSGHEQYF. CDR3 DNA sequence: TGTGCCAGCTCACAGGGGACTAGCGGCCACGAGCAGTACTTC.

The chain joins TRBV2 to TRBJ2-3; TRBD1 aligns across 10 bases. The CDR3 consists of 16 residues. V was pared by 5 bases and J by 5 bases, with 10 bases of the junction left unmatched. Germline CDR1 is SNHLY and CDR2 is FYNNEI. The CDR3 loop is CASSFRDRGVGDTQYF. Written as DNA, the CDR3 is TGTGCCAGCAGTTTTCGGGACAGGGGTGTTGGAGATACGCAGTATTTT.

This clone has only a few counts. The chain joins TRBV27 to TRBJ1-2, with unresolved D. V lost 5 bases to trimming and J lost 2 bases, with 15 bases between them. This CDR3 is built from 15 residues. Germline CDR1 reads MNHEY; CDR2 reads SMNVEV (reference sequence). The CDR3 DNA follows: TGTGCCAGCAGTCCCAAGCGGGCGCGAAACTATGGCTACACCTTC. It specifies CASSPKRARNYGYTF.